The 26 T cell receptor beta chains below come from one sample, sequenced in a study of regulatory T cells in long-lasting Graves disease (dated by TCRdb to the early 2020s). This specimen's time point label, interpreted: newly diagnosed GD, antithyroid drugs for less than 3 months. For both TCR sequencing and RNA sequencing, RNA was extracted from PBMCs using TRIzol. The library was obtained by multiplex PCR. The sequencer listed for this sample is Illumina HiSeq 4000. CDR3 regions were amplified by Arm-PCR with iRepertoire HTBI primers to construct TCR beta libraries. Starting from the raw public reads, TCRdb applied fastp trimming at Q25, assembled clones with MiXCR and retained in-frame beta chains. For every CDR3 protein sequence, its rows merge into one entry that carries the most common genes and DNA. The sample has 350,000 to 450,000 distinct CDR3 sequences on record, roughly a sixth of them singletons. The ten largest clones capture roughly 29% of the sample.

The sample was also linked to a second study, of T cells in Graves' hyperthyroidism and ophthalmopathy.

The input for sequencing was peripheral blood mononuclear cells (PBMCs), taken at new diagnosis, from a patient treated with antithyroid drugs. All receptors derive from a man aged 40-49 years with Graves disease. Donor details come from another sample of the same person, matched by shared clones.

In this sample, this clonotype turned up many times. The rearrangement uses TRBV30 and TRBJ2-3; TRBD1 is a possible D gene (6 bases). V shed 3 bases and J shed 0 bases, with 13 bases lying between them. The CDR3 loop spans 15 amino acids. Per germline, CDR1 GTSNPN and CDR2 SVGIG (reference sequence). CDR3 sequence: CAWSADSPSTDTQYF. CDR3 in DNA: TGTGCCTGGAGCGCGGACAGCCCTAGCACAGATACGCAGTATTTT.

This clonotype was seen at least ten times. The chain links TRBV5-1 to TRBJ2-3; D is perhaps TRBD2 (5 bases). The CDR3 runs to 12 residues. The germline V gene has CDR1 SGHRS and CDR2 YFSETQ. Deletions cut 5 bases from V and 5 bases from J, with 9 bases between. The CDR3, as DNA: TGCGCCAGCAGTCTTGGACTAGATACGCAGTATTTT. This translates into CASSLGLDTQYF.

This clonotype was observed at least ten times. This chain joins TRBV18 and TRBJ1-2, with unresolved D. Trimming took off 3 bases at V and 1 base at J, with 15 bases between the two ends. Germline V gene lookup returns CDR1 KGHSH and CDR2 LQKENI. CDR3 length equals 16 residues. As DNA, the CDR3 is TGTGCCAGCTCACCTCAACCCGCCCGTATTAACTATGGCTACACCTTC. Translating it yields CASSPQPARINYGYTF.

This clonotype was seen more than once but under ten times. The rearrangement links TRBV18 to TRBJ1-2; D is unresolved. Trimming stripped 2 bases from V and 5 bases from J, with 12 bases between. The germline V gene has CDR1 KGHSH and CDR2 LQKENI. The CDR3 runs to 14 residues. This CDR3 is CASSPRAEEYGYTF. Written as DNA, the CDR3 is TGTGCCAGCTCACCAAGGGCAGAAGAGTATGGCTACACCTTC.

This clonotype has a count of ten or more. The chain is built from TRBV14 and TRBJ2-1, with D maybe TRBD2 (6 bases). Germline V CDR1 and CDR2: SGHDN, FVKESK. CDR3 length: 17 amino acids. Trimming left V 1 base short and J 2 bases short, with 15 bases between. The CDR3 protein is CASSQVGIADTYNEQFF. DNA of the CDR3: TGTGCCAGCAGCCAAGTTGGGATAGCGGACACCTACAATGAGCAGTTCTTC.

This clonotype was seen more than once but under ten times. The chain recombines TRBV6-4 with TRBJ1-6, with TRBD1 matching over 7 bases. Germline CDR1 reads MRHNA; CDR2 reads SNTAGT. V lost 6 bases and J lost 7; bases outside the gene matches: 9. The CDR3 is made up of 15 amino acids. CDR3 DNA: TGTGCCAGCAGCCGAGACAGGGCCCAGAATTCACCCCTCCACTTT. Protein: CASSRDRAQNSPLHF.

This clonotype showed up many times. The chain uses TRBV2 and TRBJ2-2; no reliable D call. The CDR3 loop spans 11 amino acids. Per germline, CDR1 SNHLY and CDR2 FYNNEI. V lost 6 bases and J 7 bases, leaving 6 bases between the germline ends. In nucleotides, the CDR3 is TGTGCCAGCAGGCTGGACGGGGAGCTGTTTTTT. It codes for CASRLDGELFF.

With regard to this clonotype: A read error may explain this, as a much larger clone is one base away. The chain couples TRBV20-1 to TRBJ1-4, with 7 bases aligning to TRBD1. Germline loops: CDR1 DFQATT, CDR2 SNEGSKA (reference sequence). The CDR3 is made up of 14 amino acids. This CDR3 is CSALSGTATKKLVF. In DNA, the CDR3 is TGCAGTGCTCTTTCCGGGACAGCGACGAAAAAACTGGTTTTT.

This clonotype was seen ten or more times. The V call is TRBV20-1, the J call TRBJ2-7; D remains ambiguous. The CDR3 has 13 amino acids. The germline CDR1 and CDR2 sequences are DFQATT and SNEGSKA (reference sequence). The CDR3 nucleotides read TGCAGCCCCCGTGGGCCCTCAAACTACGAGCAGTACTTC. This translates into CSPRGPSNYEQYF.

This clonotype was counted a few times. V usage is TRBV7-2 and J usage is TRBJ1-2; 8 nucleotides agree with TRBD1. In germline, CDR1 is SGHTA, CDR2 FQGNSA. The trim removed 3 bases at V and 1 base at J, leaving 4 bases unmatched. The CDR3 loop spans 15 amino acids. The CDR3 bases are TGTGCCAGCAGCTTTGCAGGGGGCAATAACTATGGCTACACCTTC. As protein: CASSFAGGNNYGYTF.

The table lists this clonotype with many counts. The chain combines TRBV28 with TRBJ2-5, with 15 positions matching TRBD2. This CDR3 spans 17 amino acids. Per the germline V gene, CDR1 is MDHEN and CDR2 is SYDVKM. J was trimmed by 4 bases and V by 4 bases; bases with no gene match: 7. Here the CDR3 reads CASSSRTSGGARETQYF. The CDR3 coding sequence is TGTGCCAGCAGTTCCCGGACTAGCGGGGGGGCGAGAGAGACCCAGTACTTC.

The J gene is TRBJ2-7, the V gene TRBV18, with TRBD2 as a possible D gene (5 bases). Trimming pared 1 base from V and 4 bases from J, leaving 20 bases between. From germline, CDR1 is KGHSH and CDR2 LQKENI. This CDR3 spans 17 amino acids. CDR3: CASSPLGGKRAIYEQYF. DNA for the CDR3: TGTGCCAGCTCACCACTCGGTGGGAAGAGGGCAATTTACGAGCAGTACTTC.

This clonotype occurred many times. The CDR3: CASSLAASGGRETQYF. The CDR3 DNA follows: TGTGCCAGCAGCTTAGCGGCTAGCGGGGGCAGGGAGACCCAGTACTTC. The chain has TRBV13 and TRBJ2-5; 10 nucleotides line up with TRBD2. Germline CDR1 and CDR2: PRHDT and FYEKMQ (reference sequence). The V gene end was trimmed by 1 base and the J gene end by 5 bases; junction bases not matched to a gene: 7. The length of the CDR3 is 16 residues.

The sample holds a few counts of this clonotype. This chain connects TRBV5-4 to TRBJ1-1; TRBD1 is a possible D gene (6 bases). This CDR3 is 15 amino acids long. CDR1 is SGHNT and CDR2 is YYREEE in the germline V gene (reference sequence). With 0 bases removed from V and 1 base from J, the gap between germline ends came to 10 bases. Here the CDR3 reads CASSLVVRGNTEAFF. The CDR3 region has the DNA TGTGCCAGCAGCTTGGTAGTCAGGGGGAACACTGAAGCTTTCTTT. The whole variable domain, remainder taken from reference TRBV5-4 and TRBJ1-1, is ETGVTQSPTHLIKTRGQQVTLRCSSQSGHNTVSWYQQALGQGPQFIFQYYREEENGRGNFPPRFSGLQFPNYSSELNVNALELDDSALYLCASSLVVRGNTEAFFGQGTRLTVV.

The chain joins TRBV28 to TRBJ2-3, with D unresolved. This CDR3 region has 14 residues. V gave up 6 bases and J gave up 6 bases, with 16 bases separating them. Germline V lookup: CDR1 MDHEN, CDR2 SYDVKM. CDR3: CASRVLGPRDTQYF. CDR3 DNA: TGTGCCAGCAGGGTGCTAGGGCCTCGGGATACGCAGTATTTT.

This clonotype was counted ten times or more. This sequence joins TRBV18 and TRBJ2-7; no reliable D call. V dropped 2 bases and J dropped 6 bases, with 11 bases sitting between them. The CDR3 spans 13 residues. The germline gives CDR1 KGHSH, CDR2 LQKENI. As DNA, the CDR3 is TGTGCCAGCTCACCATCCAGCCTCGTCGAGCAGTACTTC. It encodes CASSPSSLVEQYF.

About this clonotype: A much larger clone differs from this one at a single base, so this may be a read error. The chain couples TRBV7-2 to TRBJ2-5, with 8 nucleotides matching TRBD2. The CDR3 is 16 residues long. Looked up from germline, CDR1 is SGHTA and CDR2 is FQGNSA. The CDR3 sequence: CASSFYPAGEQETRYF. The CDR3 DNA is TGTGCCAGCAGCTTCTATCCAGCGGGGGAACAAGAGACCCGGTACTTC.

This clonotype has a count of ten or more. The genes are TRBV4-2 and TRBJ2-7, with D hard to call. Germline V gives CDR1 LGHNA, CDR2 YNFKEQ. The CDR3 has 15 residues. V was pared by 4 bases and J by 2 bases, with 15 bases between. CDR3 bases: TGTGCCAGCAGCCCCCGCCTAGAAGGCGCCTACGAGCAGTACTTC. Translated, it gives CASSPRLEGAYEQYF.

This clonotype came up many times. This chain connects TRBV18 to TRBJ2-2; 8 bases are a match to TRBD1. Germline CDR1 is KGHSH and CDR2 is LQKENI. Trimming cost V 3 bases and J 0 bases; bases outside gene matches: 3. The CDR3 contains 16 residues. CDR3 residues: CASSPAGGANTGELFF. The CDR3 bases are TGTGCCAGCTCACCGGCAGGGGGCGCGAACACCGGGGAGCTGTTTTTT. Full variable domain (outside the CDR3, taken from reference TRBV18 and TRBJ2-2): NAGVMQNPRHLVRRRGQEARLRCSPMKGHSHVYWYRQLPEEGLKFMVYLQKENIIDESGMPKERFSAEFPKEGPSILRIQQVVRGDSAAYFCASSPAGGANTGELFFGEGSRLTVL.

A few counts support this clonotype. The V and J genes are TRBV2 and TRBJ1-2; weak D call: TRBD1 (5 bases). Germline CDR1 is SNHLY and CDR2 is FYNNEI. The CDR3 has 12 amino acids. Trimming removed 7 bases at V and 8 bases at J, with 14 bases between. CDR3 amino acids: CASIDSFGGYTF. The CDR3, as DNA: TGTGCCAGCATCGACAGTTTCGGAGGCTACACCTTC.

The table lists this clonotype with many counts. This chain's CDR3 is CASRISGASKNIQYF. In nucleotides, the CDR3 is TGTGCCAGCAGGATTAGCGGGGCATCCAAAAACATTCAGTACTTC. The chain recombines TRBV12-3 or TRBV12-4 with TRBJ2-4, with TRBD2 matching 8 bases. The V gene end was trimmed by 6 bases and the J gene end by 2 bases; junction bases not matched to a gene: 6. This CDR3 is built from 15 residues.

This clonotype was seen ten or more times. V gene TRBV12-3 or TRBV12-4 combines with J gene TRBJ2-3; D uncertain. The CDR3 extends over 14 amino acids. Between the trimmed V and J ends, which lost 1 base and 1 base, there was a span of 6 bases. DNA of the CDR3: TGTGCCAGCAGTTTAGTTTATGGCACAGATACGCAGTATTTT. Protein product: CASSLVYGTDTQYF.

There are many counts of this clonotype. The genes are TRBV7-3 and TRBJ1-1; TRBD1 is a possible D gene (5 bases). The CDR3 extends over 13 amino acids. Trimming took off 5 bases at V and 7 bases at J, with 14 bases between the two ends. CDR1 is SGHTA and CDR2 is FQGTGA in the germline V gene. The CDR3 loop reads CASSPTTGLEAFF. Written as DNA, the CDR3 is TGTGCCAGCAGCCCCACGACGGGGCTTGAAGCTTTCTTT.

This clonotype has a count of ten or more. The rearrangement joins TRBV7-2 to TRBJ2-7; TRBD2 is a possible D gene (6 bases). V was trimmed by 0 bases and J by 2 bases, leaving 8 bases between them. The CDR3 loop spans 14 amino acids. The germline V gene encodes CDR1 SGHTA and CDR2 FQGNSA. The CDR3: CASSLARGTYEQYF. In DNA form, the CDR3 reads TGTGCCAGCAGCTTAGCACGGGGGACCTACGAGCAGTACTTC. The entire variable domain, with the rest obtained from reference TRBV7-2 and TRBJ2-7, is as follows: GAGVSQSPSNKVTEKGKDVELRCDPISGHTALYWYRQSLGQGLEFLIYFQGNSAPDKSGLPSDRFSAERTGGSVSTLTIQRTQQEDSAVYLCASSLARGTYEQYFGPGTRLTVT.

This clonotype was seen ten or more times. CDR3 coding DNA: TGCAGTGCTAGGAAAGCGGGGGCAGGGAGGGAGCAGTACTTC. Its translation: CSARKAGAGREQYF. J is TRBJ2-7 and V is TRBV20-1; 8 bases map to TRBD2. The germline CDR1 and CDR2 sequences are DFQATT and SNEGSKA (reference sequence). The ends lost 3 bases at V and 7 bases at J; junction bases unmatched: 11. The CDR3 runs to 14 residues.

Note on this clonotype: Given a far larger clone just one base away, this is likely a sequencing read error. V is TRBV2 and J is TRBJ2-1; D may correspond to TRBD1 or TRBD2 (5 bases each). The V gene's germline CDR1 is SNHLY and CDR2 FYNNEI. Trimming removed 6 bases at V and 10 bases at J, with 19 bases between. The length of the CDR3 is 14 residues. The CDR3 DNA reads TGTGCCAGCAGGGGGACCTGGCTCTCCTACGAGCAGTTCTTC. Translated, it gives CASRGTWLSYEQFF.